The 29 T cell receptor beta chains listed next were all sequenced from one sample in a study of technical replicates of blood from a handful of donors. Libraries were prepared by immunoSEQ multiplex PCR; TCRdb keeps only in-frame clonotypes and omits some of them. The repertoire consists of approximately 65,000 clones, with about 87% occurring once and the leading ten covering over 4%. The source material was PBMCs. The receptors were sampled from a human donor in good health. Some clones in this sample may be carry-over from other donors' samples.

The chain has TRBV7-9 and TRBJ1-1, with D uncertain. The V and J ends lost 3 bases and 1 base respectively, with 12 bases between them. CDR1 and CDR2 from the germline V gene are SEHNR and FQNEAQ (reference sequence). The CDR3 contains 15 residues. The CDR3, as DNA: TGTGCCAGCAGCTTGTCTAATGCACCGAACACTGAAGCTTTCTTT. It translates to CASSLSNAPNTEAFF.

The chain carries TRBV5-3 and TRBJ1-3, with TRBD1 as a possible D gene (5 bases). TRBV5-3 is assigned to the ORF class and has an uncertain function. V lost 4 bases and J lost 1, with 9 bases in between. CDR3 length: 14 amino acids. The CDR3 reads CARSRGLSGNTIYF. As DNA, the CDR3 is TGTGCCAGAAGCCGGGGACTATCTGGAAACACCATATATTTT.

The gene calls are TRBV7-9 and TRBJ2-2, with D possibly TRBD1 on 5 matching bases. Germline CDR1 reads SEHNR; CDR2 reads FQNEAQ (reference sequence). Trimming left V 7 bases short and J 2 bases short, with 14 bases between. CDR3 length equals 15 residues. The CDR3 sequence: CASTNSGHNTGELFF. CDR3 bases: TGTGCCAGCACCAATTCCGGACACAACACCGGGGAGCTGTTTTTT.

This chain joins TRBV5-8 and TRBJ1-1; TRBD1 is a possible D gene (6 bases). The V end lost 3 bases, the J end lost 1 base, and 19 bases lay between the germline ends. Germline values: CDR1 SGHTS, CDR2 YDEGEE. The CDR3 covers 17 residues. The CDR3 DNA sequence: TGTGCCAGCAGCTCTAAACTGACAGGCAGGTCGAACACTGAAGCTTTCTTT. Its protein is CASSSKLTGRSNTEAFF.

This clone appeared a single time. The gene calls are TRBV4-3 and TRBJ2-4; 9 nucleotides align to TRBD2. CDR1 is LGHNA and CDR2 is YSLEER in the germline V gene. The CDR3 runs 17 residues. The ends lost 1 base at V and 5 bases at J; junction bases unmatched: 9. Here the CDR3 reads CASSQGGREGPQNIQYF. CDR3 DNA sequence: TGCGCCAGCAGCCAAGGCGGGCGGGAGGGCCCCCAAAACATTCAGTACTTC.

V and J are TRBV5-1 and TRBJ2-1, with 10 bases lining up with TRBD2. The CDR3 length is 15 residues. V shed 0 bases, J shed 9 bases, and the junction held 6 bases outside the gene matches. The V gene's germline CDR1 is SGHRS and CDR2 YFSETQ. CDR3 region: CASSLVAGGEGEQFF. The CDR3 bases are TGCGCCAGCAGCTTGGTAGCGGGAGGTGAGGGTGAGCAGTTCTTC.

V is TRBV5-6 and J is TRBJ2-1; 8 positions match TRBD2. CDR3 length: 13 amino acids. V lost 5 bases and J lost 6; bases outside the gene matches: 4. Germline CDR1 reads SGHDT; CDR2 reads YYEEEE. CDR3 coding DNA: TGTGCCAGCAGTCGAGGACTAGCCAATGAGCAGTTCTTC. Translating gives CASSRGLANEQFF. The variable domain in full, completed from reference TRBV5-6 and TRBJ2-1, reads DAGVTQSPTHLIKTRGQQVTLRCSPKSGHDTVSWYQQALGQGPQFIFQYYEEEERQRGNFPDRFSGHQFPNYSSELNVNALLLGDSALYLCASSRGLANEQFFGPGTRLTVL.

The CDR3 bases are TGTGCCAGTAAAGGACTAGGCACAGATACGCAGTATTTT. This encodes CASKGLGTDTQYF. The gene calls are TRBV19 and TRBJ2-3; 7 bases fit TRBD2. Trimming at V came to 7 bases and at J to 1 base, leaving 2 bases not matched to a gene. CDR3 length: 13 amino acids. Germline assignment: CDR1 LNHDA and CDR2 SQIVND (reference sequence).

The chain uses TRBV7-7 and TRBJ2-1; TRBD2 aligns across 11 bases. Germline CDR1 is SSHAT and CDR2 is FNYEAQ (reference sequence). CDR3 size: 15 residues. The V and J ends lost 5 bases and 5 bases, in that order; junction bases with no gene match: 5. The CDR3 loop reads CASSRTSGQNNEQFF. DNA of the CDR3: TGTGCCAGCAGCCGGACTAGCGGGCAAAACAATGAGCAGTTCTTC.

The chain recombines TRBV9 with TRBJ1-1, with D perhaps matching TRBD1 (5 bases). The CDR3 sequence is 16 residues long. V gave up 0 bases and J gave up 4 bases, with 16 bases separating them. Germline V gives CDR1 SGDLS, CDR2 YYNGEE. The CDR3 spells CASSVAPGGVGTEAFF. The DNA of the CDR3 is TGTGCCAGCAGCGTAGCACCTGGGGGGGTAGGCACTGAAGCTTTCTTT.

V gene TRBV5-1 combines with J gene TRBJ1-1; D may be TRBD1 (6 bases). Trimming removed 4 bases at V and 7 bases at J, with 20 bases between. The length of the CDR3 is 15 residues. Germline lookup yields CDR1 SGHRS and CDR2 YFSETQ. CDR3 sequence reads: CASSIRTEEAREAFF. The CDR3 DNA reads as TGCGCCAGCAGCATCCGGACAGAAGAGGCCCGTGAAGCTTTCTTT.

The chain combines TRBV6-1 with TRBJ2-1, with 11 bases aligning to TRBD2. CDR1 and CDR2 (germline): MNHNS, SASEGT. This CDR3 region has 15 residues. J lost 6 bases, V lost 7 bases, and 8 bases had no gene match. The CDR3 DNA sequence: TGTGCCAGCACTTTACGTAGCGGGGGGGCCAATGAGCAGTTCTTC. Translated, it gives CASTLRSGGANEQFF.

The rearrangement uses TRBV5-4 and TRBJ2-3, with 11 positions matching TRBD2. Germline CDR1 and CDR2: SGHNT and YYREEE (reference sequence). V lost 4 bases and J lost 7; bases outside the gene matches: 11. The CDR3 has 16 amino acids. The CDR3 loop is CASSRQLAGATYTQYF. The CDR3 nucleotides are TGTGCCAGCAGCCGTCAACTAGCGGGGGCCACCTATACGCAGTATTTT. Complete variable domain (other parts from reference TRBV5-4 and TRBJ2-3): ETGVTQSPTHLIKTRGQQVTLRCSSQSGHNTVSWYQQALGQGPQFIFQYYREEENGRGNFPPRFSGLQFPNYSSELNVNALELDDSALYLCASSRQLAGATYTQYFGPGTRLTVL.

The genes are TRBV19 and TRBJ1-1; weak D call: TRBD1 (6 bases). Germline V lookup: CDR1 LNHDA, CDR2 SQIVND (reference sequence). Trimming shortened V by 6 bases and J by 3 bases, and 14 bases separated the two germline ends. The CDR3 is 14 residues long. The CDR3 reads CASRHRGGYTEAFF. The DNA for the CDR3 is TGTGCCAGTAGGCATCGAGGGGGATACACTGAAGCTTTCTTT.

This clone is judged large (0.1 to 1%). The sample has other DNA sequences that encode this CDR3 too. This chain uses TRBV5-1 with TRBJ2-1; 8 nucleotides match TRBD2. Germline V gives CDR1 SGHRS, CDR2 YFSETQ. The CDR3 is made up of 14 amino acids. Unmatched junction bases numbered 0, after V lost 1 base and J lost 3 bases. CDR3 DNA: TGCGCCAGCAGCTTGAGCGGGGGCTACAATGAGCAGTTCTTC. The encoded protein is CASSLSGGYNEQFF.

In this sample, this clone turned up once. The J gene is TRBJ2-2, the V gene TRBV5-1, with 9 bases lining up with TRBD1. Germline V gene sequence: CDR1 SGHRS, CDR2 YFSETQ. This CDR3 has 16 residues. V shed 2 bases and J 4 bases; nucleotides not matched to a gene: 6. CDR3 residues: CASSFQGQGFTGELFF. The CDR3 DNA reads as TGCGCCAGCAGCTTTCAGGGACAGGGATTCACCGGGGAGCTGTTTTTT.

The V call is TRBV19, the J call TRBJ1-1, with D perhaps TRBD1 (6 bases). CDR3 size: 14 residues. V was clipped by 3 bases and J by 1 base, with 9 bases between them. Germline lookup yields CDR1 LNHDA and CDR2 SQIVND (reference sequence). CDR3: CASSIGRGNTEAFF. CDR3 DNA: TGTGCCAGTAGTATTGGCAGGGGGAACACTGAAGCTTTCTTT.

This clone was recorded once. The CDR3 region has the DNA TGTGCCAGCAGCTTTGCGGGGGGGGGCAGGTACGAGCAGTACTTC. Translation: CASSFAGGGRYEQYF. This chain uses TRBV7-2 with TRBJ2-7; 9 bases line up with TRBD2. The V gene end was trimmed by 3 bases and the J gene end by 4 bases; junction bases not matched to a gene: 7. Germline CDR1 and CDR2: SGHTA and FQGNSA. The CDR3 consists of 15 residues.

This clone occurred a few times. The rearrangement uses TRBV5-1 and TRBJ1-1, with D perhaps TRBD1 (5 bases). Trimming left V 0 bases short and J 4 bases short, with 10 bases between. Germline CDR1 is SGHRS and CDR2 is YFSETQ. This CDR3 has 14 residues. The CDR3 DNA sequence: TGCGCCAGCAGCTTGGCCGGGGGGGGCACTGAAGCTTTCTTT. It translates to CASSLAGGGTEAFF.

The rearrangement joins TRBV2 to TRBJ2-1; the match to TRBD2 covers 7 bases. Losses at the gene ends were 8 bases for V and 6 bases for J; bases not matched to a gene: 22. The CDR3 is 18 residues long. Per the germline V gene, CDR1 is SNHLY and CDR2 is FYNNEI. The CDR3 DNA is TGTGCCAGCTCACCCCGGGACTCACTAGCGCCCTTTGGCAATGAGCAGTTCTTC. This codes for CASSPRDSLAPFGNEQFF.

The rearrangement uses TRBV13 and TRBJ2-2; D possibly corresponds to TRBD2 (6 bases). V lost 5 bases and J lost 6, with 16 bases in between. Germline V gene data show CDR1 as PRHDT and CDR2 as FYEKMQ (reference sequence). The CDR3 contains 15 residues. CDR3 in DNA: TGTGCCAGCAGCACGACTAGTTTTGTCCCCGGGGAGCTGTTTTTT. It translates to CASSTTSFVPGELFF.

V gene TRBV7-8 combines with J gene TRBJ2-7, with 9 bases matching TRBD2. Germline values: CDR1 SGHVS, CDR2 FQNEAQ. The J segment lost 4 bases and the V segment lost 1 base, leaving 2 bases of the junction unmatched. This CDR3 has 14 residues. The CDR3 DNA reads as TGTGCCAGCAGCTTAGTAGCGGGAGTGTACGAGCAGTACTTC. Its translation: CASSLVAGVYEQYF.

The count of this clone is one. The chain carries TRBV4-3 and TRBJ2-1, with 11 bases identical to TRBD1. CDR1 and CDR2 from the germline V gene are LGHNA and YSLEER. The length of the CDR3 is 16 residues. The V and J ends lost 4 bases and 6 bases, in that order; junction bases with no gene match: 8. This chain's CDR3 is CASSPGGGQGVNEQFF. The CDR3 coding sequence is TGCGCCAGCAGCCCGGGGGGGGGACAGGGGGTCAATGAGCAGTTCTTC.

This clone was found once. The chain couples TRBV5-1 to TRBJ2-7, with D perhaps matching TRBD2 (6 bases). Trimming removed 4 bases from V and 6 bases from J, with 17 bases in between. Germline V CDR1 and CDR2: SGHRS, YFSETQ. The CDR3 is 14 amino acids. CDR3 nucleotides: TGCGCCAGCAGCAAGACTAGTGGAGCGCTCGAGCAGTACTTC. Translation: CASSKTSGALEQYF.

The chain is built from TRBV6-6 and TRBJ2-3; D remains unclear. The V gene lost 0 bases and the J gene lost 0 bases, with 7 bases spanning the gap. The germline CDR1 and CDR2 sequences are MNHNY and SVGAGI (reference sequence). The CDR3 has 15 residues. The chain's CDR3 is CASSYSKASTDTQYF. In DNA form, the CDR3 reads TGTGCCAGCAGTTACTCGAAAGCTAGCACAGATACGCAGTATTTT.

In nucleotides, the CDR3 is TGTGCCAGCAGCCGGGGACAGTACGAGCAGTACTTC. Amino acids: CASSRGQYEQYF. J is TRBJ2-7 and V is TRBV28; 7 bases match TRBD1. The ends lost 6 bases at V and 4 bases at J; junction bases unmatched: 3. The CDR3 length is 12 residues. Germline CDR1 and CDR2: MDHEN and SYDVKM.

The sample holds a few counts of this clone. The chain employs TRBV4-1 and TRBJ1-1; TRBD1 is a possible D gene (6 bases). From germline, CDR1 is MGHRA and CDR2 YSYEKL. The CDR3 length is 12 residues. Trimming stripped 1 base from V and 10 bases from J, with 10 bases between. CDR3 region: CASSQVAGVAFF. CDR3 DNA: TGCGCCAGCAGCCAAGTAGCAGGGGTAGCTTTCTTT.

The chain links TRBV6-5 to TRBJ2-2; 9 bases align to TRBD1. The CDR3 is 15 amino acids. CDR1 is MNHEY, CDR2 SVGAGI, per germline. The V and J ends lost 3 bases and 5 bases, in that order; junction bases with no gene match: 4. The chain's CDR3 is CASSYSGTGTGELFF. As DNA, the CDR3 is TGTGCCAGCAGTTATTCCGGGACAGGGACCGGGGAGCTGTTTTTT.

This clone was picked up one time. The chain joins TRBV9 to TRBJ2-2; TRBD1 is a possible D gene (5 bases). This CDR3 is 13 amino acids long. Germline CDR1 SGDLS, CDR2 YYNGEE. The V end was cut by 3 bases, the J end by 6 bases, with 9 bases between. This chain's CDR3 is CASSAVGAGELFF. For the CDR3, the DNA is TGTGCCAGCAGCGCCGTAGGGGCCGGGGAGCTGTTTTTT.